Listed here is a single T cell receptor (beta chain). Germline V gene lookup returns CDR1 SGHDT and CDR2 YYEEEE. The V gene lost 4 bases and the J gene lost 4 bases, with 14 bases spanning the gap. The CDR3 consists of 14 residues. Only in-frame clones appear in the TCRdb table, and some are missing; sequencing was by immunoSEQ multiplex PCR. Seen here are roughly 200,000 clones, roughly 90% observed once, and the top ten hold under 2%. The data originate from a study of blood T cell repertoires in COVID-19. Study overall: In each case, the material was cDNA or gDNA derived from T cells, B-cell-depleted T cells, or PBMCs.

The rearrangement links TRBV5-6 to TRBJ1-1; D is perhaps TRBD1 (6 bases). The sequenced material came from peripheral blood. The sequence was collected from a man between 18 and 29 years old with active or convalescent COVID-19. CDR3 sequence: CASSRIQGGTEAFF. DNA for the CDR3: TGTGCCAGCAGCAGAATACAGGGTGGCACTGAAGCTTTCTTT.